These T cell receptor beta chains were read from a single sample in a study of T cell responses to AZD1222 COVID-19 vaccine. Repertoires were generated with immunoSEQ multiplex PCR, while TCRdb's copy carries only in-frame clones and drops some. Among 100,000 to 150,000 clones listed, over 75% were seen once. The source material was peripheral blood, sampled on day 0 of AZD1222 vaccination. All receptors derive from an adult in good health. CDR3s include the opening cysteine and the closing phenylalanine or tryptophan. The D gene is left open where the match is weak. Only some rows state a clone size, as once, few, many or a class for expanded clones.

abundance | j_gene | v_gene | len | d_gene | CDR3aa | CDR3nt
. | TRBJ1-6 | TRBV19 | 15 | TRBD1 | CASRAPGQGNSPLHF | TGTGCCAGTAGAGCACCGGGACAGGGGAATTCACCCCTCCACTTT
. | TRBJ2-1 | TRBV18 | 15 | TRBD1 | CASSPVTGGVDEQFF | TGTGCCAGCTCACCAGTGACAGGGGGCGTCGATGAGCAGTTCTTC
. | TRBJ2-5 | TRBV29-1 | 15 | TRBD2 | CSVDGTSGRGETQYF | TGCAGCGTTGACGGGACTAGCGGCCGAGGGGAGACCCAGTACTTC
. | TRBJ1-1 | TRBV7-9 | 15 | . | CASSQYGPRDTEAFF | TGTGCCAGCAGCCAATACGGCCCACGGGACACTGAAGCTTTCTTT
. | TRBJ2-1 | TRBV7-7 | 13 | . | CASSLDSYNEQFF | TGTGCCAGCAGCTTAGACAGCTACAATGAGCAGTTCTTC
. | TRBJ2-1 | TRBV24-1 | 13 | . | CATSDLEYNEQFF | TGTGCCACCAGTGATTTGGAGTACAATGAGCAGTTCTTC
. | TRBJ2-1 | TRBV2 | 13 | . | CASGSSKMHEQFF | TGTGCCAGCGGGTCTAGCAAGATGCATGAGCAGTTCTTC
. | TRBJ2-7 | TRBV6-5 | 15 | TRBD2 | CASSSTSGRAYEQYF | TGTGCCAGCAGTTCGACTAGCGGGAGGGCCTACGAGCAGTACTTC
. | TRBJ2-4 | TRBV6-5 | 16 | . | CASSYLKGLAKNIQYF | TGTGCCAGCAGTTACCTCAAGGGCCTAGCCAAAAACATTCAGTACTTC
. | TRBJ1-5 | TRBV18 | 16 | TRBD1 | CASSPRGQGGNQPQHF | TGTGCCAGCTCACCACGGGGACAGGGTGGCAATCAGCCCCAGCATTTT
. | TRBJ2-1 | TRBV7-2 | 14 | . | CASSQFSTVDEQFF | TGTGCCAGCAGCCAATTCTCGACTGTAGATGAGCAGTTCTTC
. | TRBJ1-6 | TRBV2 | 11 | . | CASSFPVPLHF | TGTGCCAGCAGTTTTCCGGTTCCCCTCCACTTT
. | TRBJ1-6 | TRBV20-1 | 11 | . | CSARGGSPLHF | TGCAGTGCTAGAGGGGGATCACCCCTCCACTTT
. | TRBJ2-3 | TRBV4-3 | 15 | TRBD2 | CASSLAGGRADTQYF | TGCGCCAGCAGCCTTGCGGGAGGAAGGGCAGATACGCAGTATTTT
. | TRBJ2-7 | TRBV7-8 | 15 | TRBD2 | CASSSRLAGVYEQYF | TGTGCCAGCAGCTCCCGACTAGCGGGAGTATACGAGCAGTACTTC
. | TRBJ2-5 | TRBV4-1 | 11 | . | CASSQAGTQYF | TGCGCCAGCAGCCAAGCGGGGACCCAGTACTTC
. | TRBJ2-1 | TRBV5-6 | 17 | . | CASSLESTGWLNNEQFF | TGTGCCAGCAGCTTGGAATCAACGGGATGGTTAAACAATGAGCAGTTCTTC
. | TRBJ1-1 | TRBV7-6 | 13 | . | CASSRRQDTEAFF | TGTGCCAGCAGCCGCCGACAGGACACTGAAGCTTTCTTT
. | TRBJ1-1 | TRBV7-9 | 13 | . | CASRETGVTEAFF | TGTGCCAGCAGAGAGACCGGGGTCACTGAAGCTTTCTTT
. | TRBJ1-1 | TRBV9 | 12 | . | CASSVGGPEAFF | TGTGCCAGCAGCGTAGGTGGCCCTGAAGCTTTCTTT
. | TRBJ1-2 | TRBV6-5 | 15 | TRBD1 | CASSYSGTGRYGYTF | TGTGCCAGCAGTTACTCCGGGACAGGGCGCTATGGCTACACCTTC
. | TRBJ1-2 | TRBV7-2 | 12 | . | CASSTIPYGYTF | TGTGCCAGCAGCACCATCCCCTATGGCTACACCTTC
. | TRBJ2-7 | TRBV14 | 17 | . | CASSHRTGQGRSYEQYF | TGTGCCAGCAGCCATCGGACGGGCCAGGGCCGTAGTTACGAGCAGTACTTC
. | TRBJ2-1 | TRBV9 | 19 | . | CASSVDGGAPPSSYNEQFF | TGTGCCAGCAGCGTAGATGGAGGTGCCCCTCCCAGCTCCTACAATGAGCAGTTCTTC
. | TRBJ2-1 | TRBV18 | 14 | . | CASSPQSSYNEQFF | TGTGCCAGCTCACCACAGAGCTCCTACAATGAGCAGTTCTTC
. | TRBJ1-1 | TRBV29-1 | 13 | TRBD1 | CSVSGTGYTEAFF | TGCAGCGTTTCCGGGACAGGGTATACTGAAGCTTTCTTT
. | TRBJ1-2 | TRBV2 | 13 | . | CASSGRTNYGYTF | TGTGCCAGCAGTGGCAGGACTAACTATGGCTACACCTTC
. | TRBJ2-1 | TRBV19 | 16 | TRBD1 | CASRTLGQGGVDEQFF | TGTGCCAGTAGAACCCTGGGACAGGGAGGGGTCGATGAGCAGTTCTTC
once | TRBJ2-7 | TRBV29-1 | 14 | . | CSVHLLGRGSEQYF | TGCAGCGTTCACCTATTAGGCAGGGGTAGCGAGCAGTACTTC
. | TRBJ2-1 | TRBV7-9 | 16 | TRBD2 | CASSFPSGTTKGEQFF | TGTGCCAGCAGCTTTCCTAGCGGGACCACAAAGGGTGAGCAGTTCTTC
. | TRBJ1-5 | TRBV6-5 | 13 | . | CASSPALNQPQHF | TGTGCCAGCAGTCCGGCTTTGAATCAGCCCCAGCATTTT
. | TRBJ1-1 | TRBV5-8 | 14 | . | CANRLGRRNTEAFF | TGTGCCAACCGTTTGGGACGGCGGAACACTGAAGCTTTCTTT
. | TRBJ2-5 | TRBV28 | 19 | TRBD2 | CASSFFPGLSVSLKETQYF | TGTGCCAGCAGTTTTTTCCCGGGACTATCCGTGTCATTAAAAGAGACCCAGTACTTC
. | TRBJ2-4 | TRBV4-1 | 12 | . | CASSLDQNIQYF | TGCGCCAGCAGCCTTGACCAGAACATTCAGTACTTC
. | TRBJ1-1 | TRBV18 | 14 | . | CASSSDRSYTEAFF | TGTGCCAGCTCATCCGACCGATCCTACACTGAAGCTTTCTTT
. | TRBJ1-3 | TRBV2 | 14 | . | CASRVDLTGNTIYF | TGTGCCAGCAGGGTAGATCTGACCGGAAACACCATATATTTT
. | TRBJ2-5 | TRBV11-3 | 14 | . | CASSPGSGQETQYF | TGTGCCAGCAGTCCCGGGTCCGGTCAAGAGACCCAGTACTTC
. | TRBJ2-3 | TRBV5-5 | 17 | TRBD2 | CASSWRRGSGIPDTQYF | TGTGCCAGCAGCTGGAGGAGGGGTAGCGGGATACCAGATACGCAGTATTTT
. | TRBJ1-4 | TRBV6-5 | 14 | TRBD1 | CASILDRGEEKLFF | TGTGCCAGCATTCTTGACAGGGGAGAAGAAAAACTGTTTTTT
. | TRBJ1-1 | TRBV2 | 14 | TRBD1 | CARWGQQKNTEAFF | TGTGCCAGATGGGGACAGCAAAAGAACACTGAAGCTTTCTTT
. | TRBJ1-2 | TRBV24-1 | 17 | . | CATSAGEGRPGGYGYTF | TGTGCCACCAGTGCCGGGGAGGGTCGTCCAGGCGGCTATGGCTACACCTTC
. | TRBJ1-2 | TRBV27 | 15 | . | CASSLSGQANYGYTF | TGTGCCAGCAGTTTATCGGGACAAGCTAACTATGGCTACACCTTC
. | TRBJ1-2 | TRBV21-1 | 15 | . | CASPEPPSLVYGYTF | TGTGCCAGCCCAGAACCCCCGTCACTTGTCTATGGCTACACCTTC
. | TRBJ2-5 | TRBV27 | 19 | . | CASSLSVRVRFPPQETQYF | TGTGCCAGCAGTTTATCAGTCAGGGTCCGTTTTCCCCCACAAGAGACCCAGTACTTC
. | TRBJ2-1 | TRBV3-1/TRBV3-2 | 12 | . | CASSQVRNEQFF | TGTGCCAGCAGCCAAGTCCGGAATGAGCAGTTCTTC
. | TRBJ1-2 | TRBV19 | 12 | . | CASSIWGYGYTF | TGTGCCAGTAGTATATGGGGGTATGGCTACACCTTC
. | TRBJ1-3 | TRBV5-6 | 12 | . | CASSLLADTIYF | TGTGCCAGCAGCTTACTCGCAGACACCATATATTTT
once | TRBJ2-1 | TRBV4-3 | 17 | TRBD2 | CASSQEKNSGDYNEQFF | TGCGCCAGCAGCCAAGAGAAGAATAGCGGGGACTACAATGAGCAGTTCTTC
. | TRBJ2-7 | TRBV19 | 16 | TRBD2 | CASSISPLAGGYEQYF | TGTGCCAGTAGTATCTCCCCCTTGGCGGGGGGCTACGAGCAGTACTTC
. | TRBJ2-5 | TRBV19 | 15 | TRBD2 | CASSKGQGGTETQYF | TGTGCCAGTAGTAAGGGGCAGGGAGGGACAGAGACCCAGTACTTC
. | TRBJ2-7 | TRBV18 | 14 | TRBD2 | CASATAGGAYEQYF | TGTGCCAGCGCCACGGCGGGGGGCGCGTACGAGCAGTACTTC
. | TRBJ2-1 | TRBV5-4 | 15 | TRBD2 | CASSGPGLAGLEQFF | TGTGCCAGCAGCGGTCCGGGACTAGCGGGACTTGAGCAGTTCTTC
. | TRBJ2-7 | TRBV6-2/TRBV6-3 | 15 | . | CASSYGHSRGYEQYF | TGTGCCAGCAGTTACGGACATTCGAGGGGGTACGAGCAGTACTTC
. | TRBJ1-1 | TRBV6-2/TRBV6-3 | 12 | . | CASSYWAEEAFF | TGTGCCAGCAGTTACTGGGCAGAAGAAGCTTTCTTT
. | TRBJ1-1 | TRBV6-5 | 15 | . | CASRTEKLVNTEAFF | TGTGCCAGCAGGACGGAGAAGTTAGTAAACACTGAAGCTTTCTTT